The rows below give T cell receptor beta chains drawn from one sample of a study of human T cells and chemical hapten exposure. From the RACE reads, TCRdb called clonotypes with MiXCR, one entry per CDR3 protein. The sample holds 370,000 or so distinct CDR3 sequences, 4.8% seen once. Here the sequenced sample was whole blood, taken in connection with sensitization to the hapten diphenylcyclopropenone (DPC). The receptors here all came from a woman between 45 and 60 years old with alopecia areata. Some clones in this sample may be carry-over from other donors' samples. Both conserved end residues are part of each CDR3. D genes are given only for firm matches. Clone size, where shown, is once, few, many, or a class for clones that have expanded.

clone_size j_call cdr3_length d_call v_call cdr3_aa cdr3_nt
- TRBJ2-7 16 TRBD2 TRBV7-2 CASSVSGTSGAYEQYF TGTGCCAGCAGCGTTTCCGGGACTAGCGGGGCCTACGAGCAGTACTTC
few TRBJ1-2 17 TRBD1 TRBV6-5 CASSYSAGGNPNYGYTF TGTGCCAGCAGTTACTCGGCAGGGGGGAATCCTAACTATGGCTACACCTTC
many TRBJ1-5 13 TRBD1 TRBV12-3/TRBV12-4 CASTGDSSQPQHF TGTGCCAGCACTGGGGACAGTTCTCAGCCCCAGCATTTT
many TRBJ2-5 15 TRBD2 TRBV29-1 CSSGLAGGGQETQYF TGCAGTTCCGGACTAGCGGGTGGGGGCCAAGAGACCCAGTACTTC
many TRBJ1-2 11 TRBD1 TRBV29-1 CSVDREHGYTF TGCAGCGTCGACAGGGAACATGGCTACACCTTC
many TRBJ1-1 15 TRBD1 TRBV4-2 CASSQSQGAGTEAFF TGTGCCAGCAGCCAAAGCCAGGGGGCCGGCACTGAAGCTTTCTTT
- TRBJ2-1 15 - TRBV10-3 CTISEEGRPYNEQFF TGTACCATCAGTGAGGAGGGACGGCCGTACAATGAGCAGTTCTTC
many TRBJ2-7 12 TRBD1 TRBV5-1 CASSPDRVLKYF TGCGCCAGCAGCCCCGACAGGGTTTTGAAGTACTTC
many TRBJ1-1 16 TRBD1 TRBV6-5 CASSYRKGQEPPEAFF TGTGCCAGCAGTTACCGGAAGGGACAGGAGCCTCCCGAAGCTTTCTTT
many TRBJ2-3 15 - TRBV2 CASSDDNGGADTQYF TGTGCCAGCAGCGACGACAACGGCGGGGCAGATACGCAGTATTTT
many TRBJ2-6 16 TRBD2 TRBV20-1 CSAPPGRASGANVLTF TGCAGTGCTCCCCCCGGGAGGGCCTCTGGGGCCAACGTCCTGACTTTC
few TRBJ1-1 14 - TRBV20-1 CSAVHTRVNTEAFF TGCAGTGCGGTCCACACCCGGGTGAACACTGAAGCTTTCTTT
- TRBJ2-3 15 - TRBV12-3/TRBV12-4 CASSPGDFFTDTQYF TGTGCCAGCAGTCCCGGGGACTTCTTCACAGATACGCAGTATTTT
many TRBJ1-4 15 - TRBV21-1 CASSNPDRDSEKLFF TGTGCCAGCAGCAACCCGGACAGGGATAGTGAAAAACTGTTTTTT
many TRBJ1-5 16 TRBD1 TRBV28 CASSPLTGGLNQPQHF TGTGCCAGCAGTCCCTTGACAGGGGGCTTAAATCAGCCCCAGCATTTT
few TRBJ2-7 15 TRBD1 TRBV6-5 CASSVGTGVRGEQYF TGTGCCAGCAGTGTCGGGACAGGGGTCCGGGGCGAGCAGTACTTC
many TRBJ1-1 13 - TRBV20-1 CSAHSRGNTEAFF TGCAGTGCTCATTCTAGAGGGAACACTGAAGCTTTCTTT
- TRBJ1-1 10 - TRBV29-1 CSAADRDAFF TGCAGCGCCGCAGACCGGGATGCTTTCTTT
- TRBJ2-1 14 - TRBV20-1 CSARYYLRSNEQFF TGCAGTGCTAGATACTACCTCAGGTCGAATGAGCAGTTCTTC
many TRBJ2-7 15 TRBD2 TRBV7-3 CASSLVGGSSYEQYF TGTGCCAGCAGCTTAGTCGGCGGGAGCTCCTACGAGCAGTACTTC
many TRBJ1-5 19 TRBD1 TRBV6-2/TRBV6-3 CASSFEKRTGGISNQPQHF TGTGCCAGCAGTTTCGAGAAGAGGACAGGGGGTATTAGCAATCAGCCCCAGCATTTT
many TRBJ2-1 14 - TRBV27 CASSLSIGNNEQFF TGTGCCAGCAGTTTATCGATAGGGAACAATGAGCAGTTCTTC
many TRBJ2-1 19 TRBD2 TRBV4-1 CASSQVFPSGGHSYNEQFF TGCGCCAGCAGCCAAGTTTTCCCTAGCGGGGGGCACTCCTACAATGAGCAGTTCTTC
many TRBJ1-5 16 TRBD1 TRBV6-1 CASSAQQGSGNQPQHF TGTGCCAGCAGCGCTCAACAGGGGTCTGGCAATCAGCCCCAGCATTTT
many TRBJ1-2 13 - TRBV20-1 CSAIGGFGYGYTF TGCAGTGCTATTGGGGGGTTTGGCTATGGCTACACCTTC
many TRBJ1-6 15 TRBD1 TRBV18 CASSPRTGAGITLHF TGTGCCAGCTCACCACGGACAGGGGCTGGAATCACCCTCCACTTT
- TRBJ2-2 13 - TRBV20-1 CSARSGYTGELFF TGCAGTGCTAGATCAGGATACACCGGGGAGCTGTTTTTT
many TRBJ2-3 12 - TRBV6-2/TRBV6-3 CASSYAPDTQYF TGTGCCAGCAGTTACGCGCCAGATACGCAGTATTTT
few TRBJ2-1 14 - TRBV10-3 CAISDIPRGNEQFF TGTGCCATCAGTGATATTCCACGGGGCAATGAGCAGTTCTTC
many TRBJ2-7 12 - TRBV5-1 CASSRPGDEQYF TGCGCCAGCAGCCGCCCTGGGGACGAGCAGTACTTC
- TRBJ2-7 15 - TRBV5-1 CASSFRGTWTDEQYF TGCGCCAGCAGCTTTCGGGGGACATGGACCGACGAGCAGTACTTC
many TRBJ1-4 15 TRBD1 TRBV12-5 CASGLFGQGDEKLFF TGTGCTAGTGGTTTGTTCGGACAGGGGGATGAAAAACTGTTTTTT
many TRBJ1-1 14 - TRBV20-1 CSAAGIFMNTEAFF TGCAGTGCAGCAGGGATCTTCATGAACACTGAAGCTTTCTTT
- TRBJ1-1 15 TRBD1 TRBV20-1 CSATPVDRGRGSAFF TGCAGTGCTACACCGGTGGACAGGGGGCGCGGGTCAGCTTTCTTT
- TRBJ2-7 14 - TRBV5-1 CASSGGSRTYEQYF TGCGCCAGCAGCGGAGGGTCACGCACCTACGAGCAGTACTTC
many TRBJ1-1 13 - TRBV2 CASSESQNTEAFF TGTGCCAGCAGTGAATCGCAGAACACTGAAGCTTTCTTT
few TRBJ2-5 13 - TRBV28 CASSHLYQETQYF TGTGCCAGCAGTCATCTGTACCAAGAGACCCAGTACTTC
many TRBJ1-1 15 - TRBV5-1 CASSLSGGMNTEAFF TGCGCCAGCAGCTTGAGTGGGGGGATGAACACTGAAGCTTTCTTT
many TRBJ2-1 16 TRBD2 TRBV2 CATFGLAGGNYNEQFF TGTGCCACCTTCGGACTAGCGGGGGGAAACTACAATGAGCAGTTCTTC
many TRBJ1-2 12 TRBD1 TRBV29-1 CSVGQGNGGYTF TGCAGCGTAGGACAGGGGAATGGTGGCTACACCTTC
- TRBJ1-1 15 TRBD1 TRBV20-1 CSARTQGARGTEAFF TGCAGTGCTCGAACTCAGGGGGCGCGAGGCACTGAAGCTTTCTTT
many TRBJ2-7 14 - TRBV20-1 CSARVVSSPYEQYF TGCAGTGCTAGAGTTGTGAGCAGTCCATACGAGCAGTACTTC
few TRBJ1-4 13 - TRBV9 CASSVFSGEKLFF TGTGCCAGCAGCGTATTTTCGGGGGAAAAACTGTTTTTT
many TRBJ2-7 17 TRBD2 TRBV20-1 CSAGAGTSGQSSYEQYF TGCAGTGCCGGAGCCGGGACTAGCGGGCAAAGCTCCTACGAGCAGTACTTC
- TRBJ1-1 15 - TRBV6-2/TRBV6-3 CASSLGQGLNTEAFF TGTGCCAGCAGCCTTGGTCAGGGCTTGAACACTGAAGCTTTCTTT
many TRBJ1-1 16 - TRBV6-1 CASSEPGLVMNTEAFF TGTGCCAGCAGTGAACCGGGACTCGTTATGAACACTGAAGCTTTCTTT
many TRBJ2-5 15 TRBD2 TRBV5-1 CASSIGTRGGETQYF TGCGCCAGCAGCATTGGGACTAGAGGAGGAGAGACCCAGTACTTC
few TRBJ1-6 15 - TRBV5-1 CASSRDSTYNSPLHF TGCGCCAGCAGTCGAGACAGCACCTATAATTCACCCCTCCACTTT
many TRBJ2-7 14 TRBD1 TRBV5-1 CASSFGDRVIEQYF TGCGCCAGCAGCTTCGGAGACAGGGTAATCGAGCAGTACTTC
many TRBJ2-6 14 TRBD1 TRBV12-3/TRBV12-4 CASSPDRGLNVLTF TGTGCCAGCAGTCCCGACAGGGGGCTAAACGTCCTGACTTTC
many TRBJ1-6 13 - TRBV9 CATSSSYNSPLHF TGTGCCACCTCGAGCTCCTATAATTCACCCCTCCACTTT
many TRBJ2-1 19 TRBD2 TRBV6-1 CASRFPGLADSTQYNEQFF TGTGCCAGCAGGTTTCCGGGACTAGCGGACTCGACTCAATACAATGAGCAGTTCTTC
many TRBJ1-6 18 TRBD1 TRBV5-1 CASSPRSGQGAHNSPLHF TGCGCCAGCAGCCCCCGCTCCGGACAGGGGGCGCATAATTCACCCCTCCACTTT